This passage covers 23 T cell receptor beta chains from one sample sequenced in a study of cytomegalovirus exposure and HLA in healthy donors (dated by TCRdb to the late 2010s). The method behind the library was the immunoSEQ multiplex PCR assay. A mixture of 60 forward primers for TCR Vbeta segments and 13 reverse primers for TCR Jbeta segments was used in the multiplex PCR. TCRdb took over this immuneACCESS table, retaining in-frame rearrangements with V and J assigned. Such tables are incomplete; in checked studies, under half of the missing clones stem from an unresolved V gene, and the remainder is unexplained. The sample table lists roughly 150,000 clones, approximately 80% of them with a count of one. The leading ten clones occupy around 3.7% of the sample. The sample was PBMCs. The receptors originated from a male donor in good health and CMV-seronegative.

The chain couples TRBV6-5 to TRBJ2-1; D remains unclear. Per the germline V gene, CDR1 is MNHEY and CDR2 is SVGAGI. V was clipped by 2 bases and J by 12 bases, with 17 bases between them. This CDR3 has 14 residues. CDR3 DNA: TGTGCCAGCAGTTACGGTATGTCATCTAGAAGGCAGTTCTTC. This codes for CASSYGMSSRRQFF.

The chain combines TRBV19 with TRBJ2-5; the match to TRBD1 covers 10 bases. The germline V gene encodes CDR1 LNHDA and CDR2 SQIVND (reference sequence). V was pared by 4 bases and J by 2 bases, with 7 bases of the junction left unmatched. This CDR3 is built from 16 residues. CDR3 DNA: TGTGCCAGTAGTAGAGGACAGGGGGTGCCTCAAGAGACCCAGTACTTC. Translation gives CASSRGQGVPQETQYF. The full variable domain, completed using reference TRBV19 and TRBJ2-5, is DGGITQSPKYLFRKEGQNVTLSCEQNLNHDAMYWYRQDPGQGLRLIYYSQIVNDFQKGDIAEGYSVSREKKESFPLTVTSAQKNPTAFYLCASSRGQGVPQETQYFGPGTRLLVL.

This clone was seen only a few times. The rearrangement uses TRBV11-1 and TRBJ2-7; the D gene is possibly TRBD1 (5 bases). Germline V CDR1 and CDR2: SGHAT, FQDESV (reference sequence). CDR3 size: 15 residues. V gave up 5 bases and J gave up 1 base, with 15 bases separating them. CDR3 amino acids: CASSRYRTLSYEQYF. The CDR3, as DNA: TGTGCCAGCAGCCGATACAGGACACTATCCTACGAGCAGTACTTC.

The chain uses TRBV6-6 and TRBJ2-1, with D uncertain. Trimming left V 2 bases short and J 0 bases short, with 8 bases between. Looked up from germline, CDR1 is MNHNY and CDR2 is SVGAGI (reference sequence). The length of the CDR3 is 15 residues. The CDR3 is CASSYSEPSYNEQFF. The CDR3 nucleotides are TGTGCCAGCAGTTACAGCGAGCCCTCCTACAATGAGCAGTTCTTC.

The chain couples TRBV6-1 to TRBJ2-5; 9 bases agree with TRBD1. This CDR3 has 14 residues. The junction had 5 bases not matched to a gene; V was cut back by 4 bases and J by 5 bases. Germline CDR1 and CDR2: MNHNS and SASEGT. CDR3 nucleotides: TGTGCCAGCAGTGTTGACAGGGGGGGGGAGACCCAGTACTTC. As protein: CASSVDRGGETQYF.

The chain is built from TRBV4-1 and TRBJ1-1; TRBD1 is a possible D gene (6 bases). The CDR3 contains 14 residues. The V gene's germline CDR1 is MGHRA and CDR2 YSYEKL. The ends were cut back, 4 bases at V and 8 bases at J, with 17 bases in the middle. The CDR3 sequence: CASSLINRDREAFF. The CDR3 nucleotides read TGCGCCAGCAGCCTAATAAACCGAGACAGGGAAGCTTTCTTT.

This chain links TRBV7-2 with TRBJ1-1; D call uncertain. The CDR3 covers 13 residues. Trimming took off 4 bases at V and 6 bases at J, with 12 bases between the two ends. Germline CDR1 reads SGHTA; CDR2 reads FQGNSA. In DNA form, the CDR3 reads TGTGCCAGCAGCTCCGAAACGAGGTCTGAAGCTTTCTTT. Translation gives CASSSETRSEAFF.

This clone was recorded a few times. V and J are TRBV6-6 and TRBJ2-7, with a weak D call TRBD1 (6 bases). Germline lookup yields CDR1 MNHNY and CDR2 SVGAGI (reference sequence). V lost 6 bases to trimming and J lost 7 bases, with 22 bases between them. The CDR3 has 15 residues. The CDR3 loop reads CASSPPGQNKGEQYF. The CDR3 nucleotides read TGTGCCAGCAGCCCGCCTGGACAGAATAAAGGGGAGCAGTACTTC.

V is TRBV19 and J is TRBJ2-3; 7 positions match TRBD1. The CDR3 contains 16 residues. Germline CDR1 LNHDA, CDR2 SQIVND (reference sequence). Trimming at V came to 0 bases and at J to 5 bases, leaving 8 bases not matched to a gene. CDR3 in amino acids: CASSIDGGQKGDTQYF. Written as DNA, the CDR3 is TGTGCCAGTAGTATAGATGGGGGACAGAAGGGAGATACGCAGTATTTT.

This clone occurred once. The genes are TRBV6-5 and TRBJ2-5, with TRBD2 as a possible D gene (5 bases). Trimming shortened V by 2 bases and J by 3 bases, and 7 bases separated the two germline ends. CDR3 length equals 13 residues. Germline V gene data show CDR1 as MNHEY and CDR2 as SVGAGI. CDR3 amino acids: CASSYREKETQYF. The CDR3 DNA reads TGTGCCAGCAGTTACAGGGAGAAAGAGACCCAGTACTTC.

The genes are TRBV7-2 and TRBJ2-7; TRBD2 aligns across 7 bases. The CDR3 contains 15 residues. With V trimmed by 4 bases and J by 3 bases, 9 bases remained unmatched. CDR1 and CDR2 (germline): SGHTA, FQGNSA. The CDR3 coding sequence is TGTGCCAGCAGCTACCCGGGGAGGGGAAACTACGAGCAGTACTTC. Translating gives CASSYPGRGNYEQYF. The full variable domain, rest sourced from reference TRBV7-2 and TRBJ2-7, is GAGVSQSPSNKVTEKGKDVELRCDPISGHTALYWYRQSLGQGLEFLIYFQGNSAPDKSGLPSDRFSAERTGGSVSTLTIQRTQQEDSAVYLCASSYPGRGNYEQYFGPGTRLTVT.

The CDR3 region has the DNA TGTGCCAGCAGCGCGAGGGGGAGACAGGGGGGGACCGGGGAGCTGTTTTTT. This codes for CASSARGRQGGTGELFF. The chain has TRBV9 and TRBJ2-2; TRBD1 aligns across 9 bases. The CDR3 totals 17 residues. The V gene end was trimmed by 3 bases and the J gene end by 5 bases; junction bases not matched to a gene: 11. From germline, CDR1 is SGDLS and CDR2 YYNGEE. The whole variable domain, filled in from reference TRBV9 and TRBJ2-2, reads DSGVTQTPKHLITATGQRVTLRCSPRSGDLSVYWYQQSLDQGLQFLIQYYNGEERAKGNILERFSAQQFPDLHSELNLSSLELGDSALYFCASSARGRQGGTGELFFGEGSRLTVL.

The chain recombines TRBV5-1 with TRBJ1-6, with D maybe TRBD1 (6 bases). This CDR3 region has 15 residues. Germline CDR1 and CDR2: SGHRS and YFSETQ. V lost 0 bases, J lost 10 bases, and 14 bases lay in between. The CDR3 sequence is CASSLAAQGGSPLHF. DNA for the CDR3: TGCGCCAGCAGCTTGGCGGCACAGGGTGGCTCACCCCTCCACTTT.

The chain carries TRBV7-2 and TRBJ1-4; no clear D. Trimming removed 5 bases from V and 10 bases from J, with 20 bases in between. The CDR3 extends over 15 amino acids. The germline gives CDR1 SGHTA, CDR2 FQGNSA. In nucleotides, the CDR3 is TGTGCCAGCAGCCCCCGAGGGCCCAGCGGTGCAAAACTGTTTTTT. As protein: CASSPRGPSGAKLFF.

The V and J genes are TRBV2 and TRBJ2-1; TRBD2 matches 13 bases. The length of the CDR3 is 15 residues. Losses at the gene ends were 4 bases for V and 8 bases for J; bases not matched to a gene: 5. Germline V lookup: CDR1 SNHLY, CDR2 FYNNEI. In nucleotides, the CDR3 is TGTGCCAGCAGTGCAATACTAGCGGGAGGGGATGAGCAGTTCTTC. It codes for CASSAILAGGDEQFF.

The chain carries TRBV6-5 and TRBJ2-2, with D possibly TRBD1 on 5 matching bases. V lost 6 bases and J lost 6, with 14 bases in between. The length of the CDR3 is 14 residues. CDR1 is MNHEY, CDR2 SVGAGI, per germline. In DNA form, the CDR3 reads TGTGCCAGCAGATATCAGGGAAAGGCCGGGGAGCTGTTTTTT. As protein: CASRYQGKAGELFF.

V gene TRBV6-5 combines with J gene TRBJ1-2; no reliable D call. The CDR3 is made up of 15 amino acids. Trimming pared 7 bases from V and 0 bases from J, leaving 15 bases between. Germline loops: CDR1 MNHEY, CDR2 SVGAGI. CDR3 in amino acids: CASTQVDIANYGYTF. As DNA, the CDR3 is TGTGCCAGCACTCAAGTCGACATCGCTAACTATGGCTACACCTTC.

A remark on this clone: Relative to the germline gene, one junction end is altered; a read error may explain this. The J gene is TRBJ2-4, the V gene TRBV29-1, with 9 bases matching TRBD1. CDR3 length: 14 residues. Germline lookup yields CDR1 SQVTM and CDR2 ANQGSEA. Here the CDR3 reads CSAAGTGYGNSQYF. CDR3 DNA: TGCAGCGCCGCCGGGACAGGGTACGGAAACAGTCAGTACTTC. Based on the CDR3 plus reference TRBV29-1 and TRBJ2-4, the full variable domain is SAVISQKPSRDICQRGTSLTIQCQVDSQVTMMFWYRQQPGQSLTLIATANQGSEATYESGFVIDKFPISRPNLTFSTLTVSNMSPEDSSIYLCSAAGTGYGNSQYFGAGTRLSVL.

CDR3 nucleotides: TGTGCCAGCAGCTTGACCTCCGGGACAGCCGTTCGTGACTACACCTTC. It specifies CASSLTSGTAVRDYTF. The V gene is TRBV7-9, the J gene TRBJ1-2, with 7 positions matching TRBD1. V was pared by 3 bases and J by 10 bases, with 17 bases of the junction left unmatched. The germline gives CDR1 SEHNR, CDR2 FQNEAQ (reference sequence). The CDR3 is made up of 16 amino acids. Looking up the rest from reference TRBV7-9 and TRBJ1-2 gives the full variable domain: DTGVSQNPRHKITKRGQNVTFRCDPISEHNRLYWYRQTLGQGPEFLTYFQNEAQLEKSRLLSDRFSAERPKGSFSTLEIQRTEQGDSAMYLCASSLTSGTAVRDYTFGSGTRLTVV.

This chain links TRBV5-8 with TRBJ2-3; D may be TRBD2 (5 bases). V lost 0 bases to trimming and J lost 3 bases, with 11 bases between them. CDR3 length: 15 residues. Germline CDR1 SGHTS, CDR2 YDEGEE. The CDR3 DNA reads TGTGCCAGCAGCTTGGGGACCCGGACTACAGATACGCAGTATTTT. Residues: CASSLGTRTTDTQYF.

The chain recombines TRBV30 with TRBJ1-6; 7 bases fit TRBD1. Germline V gives CDR1 GTSNPN, CDR2 SVGIG (reference sequence). The CDR3 has 12 residues. V was pared by 8 bases and J by 5 bases, with 3 bases of the junction left unmatched. The CDR3 reads CATGQNNSPLHF. The CDR3 DNA follows: TGTGCCACGGGACAGAATAATTCACCCCTCCACTTT.

The chain combines TRBV9 with TRBJ2-5; no reliable D call. The CDR3 loop spans 14 amino acids. The germline CDR1 and CDR2 sequences are SGDLS and YYNGEE. V was pared by 2 bases and J by 3 bases, with 11 bases between. The CDR3 nucleotides read TGTGCCAGCAGCGTGGCTTCGTCAGAAGAGACCCAGTACTTC. This translates into CASSVASSEETQYF.

The V gene is TRBV18, the J gene TRBJ2-1; no clear D. Germline V lookup: CDR1 KGHSH, CDR2 LQKENI. The CDR3 is made up of 14 amino acids. V was clipped by 1 base and J by 9 bases, with 13 bases between them. Here the CDR3 reads CASSPLLSESEQFF. CDR3 nucleotides: TGTGCCAGCTCACCACTGTTGTCCGAGAGTGAGCAGTTCTTC.